This T cell receptor (beta chain) was recorded in a study of T cells in localized non-small cell lung cancer. This CDR3 comprises 14 residues. V was trimmed by 3 bases and J by 3 bases, leaving 13 bases between them. CDR1 and CDR2 (germline): SGHKS, YYEKEE (reference sequence). Whole-study findings and limits: A median about 62 of the top 100 tumor clones appeared in adjacent lung. Sequencing involved a lone tumor region, leaving heterogeneity possible. Adjacent uninvolved lung had the highest clonality, suggesting focused antigen responses. A higher density of T cells in blood coincided with extended overall survival.

Data came from immunoSEQ multiplex PCR; TCRdb stores just in-frame clones and leaves some out. The sample consists of around 91,000 clones, over 80% of them appearing once. Note on this clone: Its target is not known.

This receptor was identified in a man aged 40-75 years with stage I squamous cell lung carcinoma. The rearrangement uses TRBV5-5 and TRBJ2-7; a possible D gene is TRBD1 (5 bases). The sequencing here drew on peripheral blood, taken before any cancer treatment. CDR3 amino acids: CASSSYDRNYEQYF. The CDR3 region has the DNA TGTGCCAGCAGCTCCTATGACAGAAACTACGAGCAGTACTTC.